A single sample gave rise to the 18 T cell receptor beta chains below, sequenced in a study of blood T cell repertoires in COVID-19. The repertoire was sequenced with immunoSEQ multiplex PCR; TCRdb's copy has only in-frame clones and lacks some. The sample shows roughly 57,000 clones, roughly 70% of them seen only once. Sample: peripheral blood. These receptors all stem from a woman in her 70s with acute or convalescent COVID-19.

The rearrangement uses TRBV10-3 and TRBJ2-3; TRBD2 aligns across 9 bases. Germline V gene data show CDR1 as ENHRY and CDR2 as SYGVKD. V lost 4 bases and J lost 5; bases outside the gene matches: 7. This CDR3 spans 15 amino acids. The CDR3 region is CAISARAGGEDTQYF. In DNA form, the CDR3 reads TGTGCCATCAGTGCTAGAGCGGGGGGTGAAGATACGCAGTATTTT.

This chain joins TRBV3-1 (or the pseudogene TRBV3-2) and TRBJ2-7; a weak D match, TRBD2 (7 bases). The V end was cut by 1 base, the J end by 5 bases, with 18 bases between. The germline V gene has CDR1 LGHDT and CDR2 YNNKEL (reference sequence). This CDR3 contains 16 residues. The CDR3 DNA reads as TGTGCCAGCAGCCAAGCGGGGGGCGCGATAAGGAACGAGCAGTACTTC. Its translation is CASSQAGGAIRNEQYF.

The V gene is TRBV6-5, the J gene TRBJ1-2, with D tentatively TRBD1 (5 bases). Trimming removed 7 bases from V and 4 bases from J, with 19 bases in between. This CDR3 region has 15 residues. The germline V gene encodes CDR1 MNHEY and CDR2 SVGAGI. The CDR3 sequence: CASTALGGGGYGYTF. In DNA form, the CDR3 reads TGTGCCAGCACTGCACTGGGGGGAGGCGGCTATGGCTACACCTTC.

The chain employs TRBV5-4 and TRBJ1-1, with 7 bases aligning to TRBD1. V was clipped by 2 bases and J by 5 bases; unmatched bases: 6. Germline V gives CDR1 SGHNT, CDR2 YYREEE (reference sequence). The CDR3 contains 14 residues. The CDR3 nucleotides read TGTGCCAGCAGCTTCCCCGACAGGGCGACTGAAGCTTTCTTT. It specifies CASSFPDRATEAFF.

The V gene is TRBV5-1, the J gene TRBJ2-1; 8 positions agree with TRBD1. CDR3 size: 17 residues. V trimming: 3 bases; J trimming: 5 bases; junction bases outside the gene matches: 13. Germline V CDR1 and CDR2: SGHRS, YFSETQ. DNA of the CDR3: TGCGCCAGCAGCTGGGCTCCAGGGGGCGCCCGAAACAATGAGCAGTTCTTC. Translating gives CASSWAPGGARNNEQFF.

In nucleotides, the CDR3 is TGTGCCAGCAGCTTGGGGGGGACAGGGGTTTACTCTGGAAACACCATATATTTT. This gives the protein CASSLGGTGVYSGNTIYF. The V gene is TRBV5-4, the J gene TRBJ1-3, with 10 bases lining up with TRBD1. The germline CDR1 and CDR2 sequences are SGHNT and YYREEE (reference sequence). Trimming took 0 bases from V and 0 from J; bases not matched to a gene: 6. The CDR3 extends over 18 amino acids.

V usage is TRBV18 and J usage is TRBJ2-2, with a tentative D call TRBD2 (5 bases). The CDR3 has 14 residues. V lost 1 base and J lost 9, with 12 bases in between. Germline V lookup: CDR1 KGHSH, CDR2 LQKENI. This CDR3 reads CASSPQSGVRELFF. The CDR3 nucleotides read TGTGCCAGCTCACCACAATCCGGGGTCCGGGAGCTGTTTTTT.

V gene TRBV30 combines with J gene TRBJ1-2; 7 bases match TRBD1. J lost 4 bases, V lost 2 bases, and 10 bases had no gene match. CDR1 is GTSNPN, CDR2 SVGIG, per germline (reference sequence). CDR3 length equals 15 residues. CDR3 DNA sequence: TGTGCCTGGAGTTCACCTACAGGGGTTACCTATGGCTACACCTTC. This translates into CAWSSPTGVTYGYTF.

V usage is TRBV6-5 and J usage is TRBJ2-1; 7 nucleotides agree with TRBD1. The CDR3 length is 12 residues. The V gene's germline CDR1 is MNHEY and CDR2 SVGAGI. V shed 6 bases, J shed 7 bases, and the junction held 3 bases outside the gene matches. The chain's CDR3 is CASRLQGNEQFF. CDR3 DNA: TGTGCCAGCAGACTACAGGGGAATGAGCAGTTCTTC.

The chain has TRBV6-1 and TRBJ1-5, with D unresolved. This CDR3 comprises 15 residues. V lost 3 bases and J 1 base, leaving 10 bases between the germline ends. Per germline, CDR1 MNHNS and CDR2 SASEGT. The CDR3 coding sequence is TGTGCCAGCAGTGATGGGGAGCCCAGCAATCAGCCCCAGCATTTT. Translating it yields CASSDGEPSNQPQHF.

Here the CDR3 reads CASSDGLAGGRNTQYF. The CDR3 region has the DNA TGTGCCAGCAGTGATGGACTAGCGGGGGGGCGAAATACGCAGTATTTT. V usage is TRBV6-1 and J usage is TRBJ2-3; the match to TRBD2 covers 15 bases. The CDR3 is 16 residues long. Per the germline V gene, CDR1 is MNHNS and CDR2 is SASEGT. V was clipped by 3 bases and J by 7 bases; unmatched bases: 5.

By sample share, this clone is medium-sized (0.01 to 0.1%). The rearrangement uses TRBV5-5 and TRBJ1-1; a possible D gene is TRBD1 (6 bases). Germline CDR1 reads SGHKS; CDR2 reads YYEKEE (reference sequence). V gave up 4 bases and J gave up 6 bases, with 13 bases separating them. The CDR3 runs to 13 residues. The DNA of the CDR3 is TGTGCCAGCAGCGGGGTGGGGGCCTCTGAAGCTTTCTTT. This sequence encodes CASSGVGASEAFF.

The chain carries TRBV28 and TRBJ2-2, with 7 bases fitting TRBD2. Germline V CDR1 and CDR2: MDHEN, SYDVKM. Losses at the gene ends were 2 bases for V and 4 bases for J; bases not matched to a gene: 7. This CDR3 spans 16 amino acids. The CDR3 region has the DNA TGTGCCAGCAGTTTAGGCGGGGTAGCGGGCACCGGGGAGCTGTTTTTT. Its protein is CASSLGGVAGTGELFF.

J is TRBJ1-3 and V is TRBV30; D is possibly TRBD1 (5 bases). The CDR3 consists of 14 residues. Germline-derived CDR1 and CDR2 are GTSNPN and SVGIG (reference sequence). The germline V and J ends were trimmed by 2 bases and 0 bases, with 8 bases remaining between them. CDR3 nucleotide sequence: TGTGCCTGGAGTCTTGGACACTCTGGAAACACCATATATTTT. The encoded protein is CAWSLGHSGNTIYF.

The chain is built from TRBV2 and TRBJ2-3; 9 positions match TRBD2. Germline loops: CDR1 SNHLY, CDR2 FYNNEI. J lost 0 bases, V lost 9 bases, and 10 bases had no gene match. The CDR3 runs to 16 residues. The CDR3 DNA sequence: TGTGCCAGTAGGAGCGGGGGGTCCATTAGCACAGATACGCAGTATTTT. Protein: CASRSGGSISTDTQYF.

The V gene is TRBV2, the J gene TRBJ2-6; possibly TRBD2 for D (6 bases). The CDR3 is 15 amino acids. V was cut by 6 bases and J by 2 bases, with 11 bases left in between. Germline V lookup: CDR1 SNHLY, CDR2 FYNNEI. CDR3 sequence: CASRGTGAGANVLTF. In nucleotides, the CDR3 is TGTGCCAGCAGGGGTACGGGGGCTGGGGCCAACGTCCTGACTTTC.

The gene calls are TRBV10-3 and TRBJ1-1; possibly TRBD1 for D (6 bases). V was pared by 2 bases and J by 4 bases, with 17 bases between. CDR1 and CDR2 from the germline V gene are ENHRY and SYGVKD. There are 16 residues in the CDR3. This CDR3 reads CAISEPRKGGGTEAFF. The CDR3 DNA sequence: TGTGCCATCAGTGAGCCCCGCAAGGGAGGGGGCACTGAAGCTTTCTTT.

The chain combines TRBV29-1 with TRBJ1-6, with 9 bases identical to TRBD1. There are 13 residues in the CDR3. V lost 6 bases and J lost 5; bases outside the gene matches: 2. Germline CDR1 reads SQVTM; CDR2 reads ANQGSEA. The CDR3 bases are TGCAGCGTCAGGACAGGGGATAATTCACCCCTCCACTTT. Its protein is CSVRTGDNSPLHF.